This T cell receptor (beta chain) was identified during a study of shared clonotypes between healthy human individuals (dated by TCRdb to 2020 to 2021). The study in broad terms: A few men and a couple of women, aged 18 to 49 years, made up the cohort. For each donor, CD4 naive and CD4 memory were each given three plates, CD8 naive was given two plates, and CD8 memory was given one plate. Each donor's leukapheresis produced roughly between roughly 0.9 and 8.9 billion PBMCs. To estimate repertoire size and how much clonotype sharing occurs between individuals, the study deeply sequenced the blood TCR repertoires of 4 to 6 healthy adults. To increase sequencing depth and limit assay-specific biases, different laboratories used diverse techniques to prepare libraries and sequence TCR repertoires.

Results the study describes overall, beyond this receptor: Larger estimated clonotype richness was generally found for naive subsets than for memory subsets. Sampling was restricted to blood, and TCR repertoires in tissue are likely to differ from TCR repertoires in blood. Pairwise subsampling indicated that sequencing depth was expected to affect the degree of clonotype sharing among donors. The small number of donors limited the genetic and exposure-history diversity represented. Roughly 5% of naive CD4, around 3.5% of naive CD8, approximately 2% of memory CD4, and 0.4% of memory CD8 clonotypes were shared across several donors. Higher generation probabilities were observed for clonotypes shared by all four sorted-subset donors than for non-shared clonotypes. Rarefaction of sorted-subset datasets indicated incomplete sequencing despite the large sequencing depth.

Using the deep immunoSEQ assay, TCR CDR3 regions were amplified from genomic DNA by multiplex PCR. For each cell subset, the extracted genomic DNA was distributed evenly across all wells of several immunoSEQ 96-well plates, and each plate served as one replicate. For sorted subsets, approximately 0.2 ug of genomic DNA, equivalent to roughly 30,000 T cell genomes, went into each replicate PCR. Purified libraries were measured with a Qubit 3.0 fluorometer, size-checked on a Bioanalyzer 2100, and measured again with the KAPA Library Quantification kit. Every immunoSEQ 96-well plate was sequenced on a dedicated single-read 150-cycle Illumina NextSeq 550 flow cell. The paper's data handling went like this. Because the immunoSEQ output included only junctional sequences and no quality scores, the filtering could not be the same as the filtering used for full-length reads. To assign V/J genes and CDR3, sequences were annotated against IMGT germline references using PyIR, a Python wrapper for IgBLAST v1.9. Reads were removed for weak V/J assignments (E-value above 1e-6), missing CDR3, stop codons, out-of-frame junctions, or ambiguous translated residues. V3J clonotypes were defined as sequences sharing the same inferred V gene, J gene, and CDR3 amino acid sequence. Percentage overlap between repertoires was computed as shared unique clonotypes divided by the size of the smaller repertoire. RTK rarefaction, the Chao1 estimator, and Recon v2.1 estimates of unobserved clonotypes were used to assess repertoire richness. OLGA was used to compute generation probabilities for all TCRbeta clonotypes that the gDNA method yielded from a handful of donors. The table comes from immuneACCESS by way of TCRdb, which keeps in-frame sequences with V and J called. Part of the clones is missing from these tables; in studies checked, under half for an unresolved V gene and the rest for unknown reasons. V, J and clone size are taken as reported in that table, and D and trimming were inferred from the DNA itself. Recorded for this sample are about 680,000 clones; 60% to 75% of them occurred a single time. Around 1.7% of the sample is taken by the ten largest.

V gives up 4 bases and J gives up 0 bases, and the segment between their germline ends measures 9 bases. The CDR3 runs 14 amino acids, cysteine and phenylalanine included. Here the CDR3 DNA is all that survives: 42 bases in frame from base 1. From the germline V gene, CDR1 is MNHEY and CDR2 is SVGAGI. As regards this clone: What this receptor recognizes is not known. Base qualities are not at hand, and no much larger clone is one base apart.

The donors were healthy, HIV-negative adults who had no recently reported acute infections or vaccinations. All donors were Caucasian adults living in Nashville, Tennessee, USA. CD4+ T cells were enriched by magnetic negative selection; naive cells were then positively selected on CD45RA, and the negative fraction formed the memory subset. Blood was obtained by leukapheresis, after which PBMCs were separated by Ficoll-Histopaque density gradient centrifugation and cryopreserved in liquid nitrogen vapor phase. Analytical flow cytometry was used to check the purity and quantity of each magnetically sorted T cell population. Genomic DNA was isolated from every sorted fraction and measured by UV absorbance on a Nanodrop 2000c.

The sequence is built from TRBV6-5 and TRBJ1-1; the D gene cannot be resolved reliably. The receptor comes from a woman aged 25 to 39 in good health. Sequencing was done on a sample of memory CD4+ T cells sorted from blood. This specimen's cell subset or site label, per the study, means: CD45RA-negative fraction. The CDR3 region: CASSSRLMNTEAFF. The nucleotide sequence is given as TGTGCCAGCAGTTCGAGACTGATGAACACTGAAGCTTTCTTT.